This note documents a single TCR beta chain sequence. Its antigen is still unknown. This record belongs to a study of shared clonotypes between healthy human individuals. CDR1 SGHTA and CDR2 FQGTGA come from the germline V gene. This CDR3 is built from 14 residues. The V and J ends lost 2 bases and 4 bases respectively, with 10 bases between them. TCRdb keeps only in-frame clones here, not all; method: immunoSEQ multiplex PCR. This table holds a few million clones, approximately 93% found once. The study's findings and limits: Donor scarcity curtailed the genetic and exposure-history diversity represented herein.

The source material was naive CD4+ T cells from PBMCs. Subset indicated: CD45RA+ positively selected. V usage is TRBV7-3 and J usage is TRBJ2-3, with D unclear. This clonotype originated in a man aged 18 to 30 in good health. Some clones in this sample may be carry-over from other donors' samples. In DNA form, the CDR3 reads TGTGCCAGCAGCTTAGGACGGGCCGCAGATACGCAGTATTTT. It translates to CASSLGRAADTQYF.